This is a list of T cell receptor beta chains from one sample in a study of blood T cell repertoires in COVID-19. Sequenced by immunoSEQ multiplex PCR; TCRdb stores in-frame clones only, minus some. This table has some 87,000 clones, around 90% appearing once. The specimen was peripheral blood. The source is a human donor with COVID-19, enrolled during active disease. The donor label of this sample is uncertain. CDR3s include the opening cysteine and the closing phenylalanine or tryptophan. Each record gives: J gene, clone size, D gene, V gene, CDR3 DNA, CDR3 protein. A D gene is named only where the DNA matches it firmly. The size field is filled for only some rows; it gives once, few, many or a size class.

J: TRBJ1-1; size: -; D: -; V: TRBV18; DNA: TGTGCCAGCTCAACCACACAGGGCGGTGAAGCTTTCTTT; CDR3: CASSTTQGGEAFF
J: TRBJ1-1; size: -; D: TRBD1; V: TRBV19; DNA: TGTGCCAGTAGTGTTCAGGGGGGACAGAACACTGAAGCTTTCTTT; CDR3: CASSVQGGQNTEAFF
J: TRBJ2-5; size: once; D: -; V: TRBV7-9; DNA: TGTGCCAGCAGCCCGCGAGCGGTCTCAGAGACCCAGTACTTC; CDR3: CASSPRAVSETQYF
J: TRBJ1-4; size: -; D: -; V: TRBV3-1/TRBV3-2; DNA: TGTGCCAGCAGCCGTGGGCTTATTAATGAAAAACTGTTTTTT; CDR3: CASSRGLINEKLFF
J: TRBJ1-4; size: -; D: -; V: TRBV6-5; DNA: TGTGCCAGCAGTTACTCAGAGGGATTGAATGAAAAACTGTTTTTT; CDR3: CASSYSEGLNEKLFF
J: TRBJ2-7; size: -; D: TRBD2; V: TRBV19; DNA: TGTGCCAGTAGCCGGACTAGCGGATCCTACGAGCAGTACTTC; CDR3: CASSRTSGSYEQYF
J: TRBJ1-5; size: -; D: -; V: TRBV5-1; DNA: TGCGCCAGCAGCTTGACCCCTGGGCCCCATCAGCCCCAGCATTTT; CDR3: CASSLTPGPHQPQHF
J: TRBJ2-7; size: -; D: TRBD1; V: TRBV5-6; DNA: TGTGCCAGCAGCTTACAGGGGGTGCCCTACGAGCAGTACTTC; CDR3: CASSLQGVPYEQYF
J: TRBJ2-7; size: -; D: TRBD1; V: TRBV6-5; DNA: TGTGCCAGCAGGGGGACAGCATCCTCCTACGAGCAGTACTTC; CDR3: CASRGTASSYEQYF
J: TRBJ2-1; size: -; D: -; V: TRBV29-1; DNA: TGCAGCGTTGGCCGGGGGAACTCCTACAATGAGCAGTTCTTC; CDR3: CSVGRGNSYNEQFF
J: TRBJ2-7; size: -; D: TRBD1; V: TRBV19; DNA: TGTGCCAGTAGTACGGACAGGGTTTCCTACGAGCAGTACTTC; CDR3: CASSTDRVSYEQYF
J: TRBJ2-3; size: -; D: -; V: TRBV11-2; DNA: TGTGCCAGCAACAAGGGGTTGGAAGATACGCAGTATTTT; CDR3: CASNKGLEDTQYF
J: TRBJ2-1; size: -; D: TRBD2; V: TRBV6-5; DNA: TGTGCCAGCAGTTACGCGGGGGGGGTAACCTACAATGAGCAGTTCTTC; CDR3: CASSYAGGVTYNEQFF
J: TRBJ1-1; size: -; D: -; V: TRBV28; DNA: TGTGCCAGCAGTTTAGAGCCCCACGAGGGCACTGAAGCTTTCTTT; CDR3: CASSLEPHEGTEAFF
J: TRBJ2-3; size: once; D: TRBD2; V: TRBV3-1/TRBV3-2; DNA: TGTGCCAGCAGCCAAACGATAGCGGGGAGCGGTAGTGATACGCAGTATTTT; CDR3: CASSQTIAGSGSDTQYF
J: TRBJ1-4; size: -; D: -; V: TRBV10-3; DNA: TGTGCCATCAGTGCCTACCCGGGGGAACAAGATGAAAAACTGTTTTTT; CDR3: CAISAYPGEQDEKLFF
J: TRBJ1-2; size: -; D: TRBD1; V: TRBV18; DNA: TGTGCCAGCTCAACAGGGGGCGGCTATGGCTACACCTTC; CDR3: CASSTGGGYGYTF
J: TRBJ1-2; size: -; D: TRBD1; V: TRBV28; DNA: TGTGCCAGCAGTTCCTCCGGGACAGGGACCGGGTATGGCTACACCTTC; CDR3: CASSSSGTGTGYGYTF
J: TRBJ1-4; size: -; D: -; V: TRBV7-9; DNA: TGTGCCAGCAGCTTAGGCGGAGGGCTGGATGAAAAACTGTTTTTT; CDR3: CASSLGGGLDEKLFF
J: TRBJ1-1; size: -; D: TRBD1; V: TRBV28; DNA: TGTGCCAGCAACCGGGACAGGGGCGGGAACACTGAAGCTTTCTTT; CDR3: CASNRDRGGNTEAFF
J: TRBJ1-3; size: -; D: TRBD1; V: TRBV19; DNA: TGTGCCAGTAGTATAGTATCGACAGGGTCTGGAAACACCATATATTTT; CDR3: CASSIVSTGSGNTIYF
J: TRBJ1-2; size: -; D: -; V: TRBV3-1/TRBV3-2; DNA: TGTGCCAGCAGCCATGCGGGGCGGGACTATGGCTACACCTTC; CDR3: CASSHAGRDYGYTF
J: TRBJ2-5; size: -; D: TRBD2; V: TRBV28; DNA: TGTGCCAGCAGTGAAGCGGGGACCCAAGAGACCCAGTACTTC; CDR3: CASSEAGTQETQYF
J: TRBJ1-6; size: -; D: -; V: TRBV3-1/TRBV3-2; DNA: TGTGCCAGCAGCCAAAGTGCGGATTCACCCCTCCACTTT; CDR3: CASSQSADSPLHF
J: TRBJ1-5; size: -; D: -; V: TRBV11-3; DNA: TGTGCCAGCAGCTTCTGGGCAGACTATAGCAATCAGCCCCAGCATTTT; CDR3: CASSFWADYSNQPQHF
J: TRBJ2-5; size: -; D: TRBD2; V: TRBV2; DNA: TGTGCCAGCAGTAGACTAGCGGGGCGGGAGACCCAGTACTTC; CDR3: CASSRLAGRETQYF
J: TRBJ1-4; size: few; D: TRBD1; V: TRBV7-9; DNA: TGTGCCAGCAGTCCGGACAGGGCAAATGAAAAACTGTTTTTT; CDR3: CASSPDRANEKLFF
J: TRBJ2-7; size: -; D: TRBD1; V: TRBV7-2; DNA: TGTGCCAGCAGCTACTACGACAGGGGGCGGTACGAGCAGTACTTC; CDR3: CASSYYDRGRYEQYF
J: TRBJ1-1; size: -; D: -; V: TRBV7-3; DNA: TGTGCCAGCAGCTTAACCGGGGGAAGGGGCACTGAAGCTTTCTTT; CDR3: CASSLTGGRGTEAFF
J: TRBJ1-3; size: -; D: TRBD1; V: TRBV30; DNA: TGTGCCTGGGGACAGGGGCGCGGAAACACCATATATTTT; CDR3: CAWGQGRGNTIYF
J: TRBJ1-2; size: -; D: -; V: TRBV3-1/TRBV3-2; DNA: TGTGCCAGCAGCCAAGCACTAGGTGGCTATGGCTACACCTTC; CDR3: CASSQALGGYGYTF
J: TRBJ1-2; size: -; D: TRBD1; V: TRBV4-1; DNA: TGCGCCAGCAGCCAAGTCAACAGGGGGCTGAGTGATGGCTACACCTTC; CDR3: CASSQVNRGLSDGYTF
J: TRBJ2-5; size: -; D: TRBD2; V: TRBV27; DNA: TGTGCCAGCAGAGCGAGACTAGCGGGAGGGTACCAAGAGACCCAGTACTTC; CDR3: CASRARLAGGYQETQYF
J: TRBJ2-5; size: -; D: TRBD2; V: TRBV5-4; DNA: TGTGCCAGCAGCAGATTAACCGGGACTACCGTAAAGACCCAGTACTTC; CDR3: CASSRLTGTTVKTQYF
J: TRBJ1-4; size: -; D: -; V: TRBV6-5; DNA: TGTGCCAGCAGTTACGTTTCCGGGATTGAAAAACTGTTTTTT; CDR3: CASSYVSGIEKLFF
J: TRBJ1-5; size: -; D: TRBD1; V: TRBV20-1; DNA: TGCAGTGCTAGTCCCAGACAGGGTTTCAATCAGCCCCAGCATTTT; CDR3: CSASPRQGFNQPQHF
J: TRBJ2-7; size: -; D: -; V: TRBV5-1; DNA: TGCGCCAGCAGCTTTGACCGGGCCTACGAGCAGTACTTC; CDR3: CASSFDRAYEQYF
J: TRBJ1-2; size: -; D: TRBD1; V: TRBV15; DNA: TGTGCCACCAGCAGGGCACACAGGGGAGCAGACACCTTC; CDR3: CATSRAHRGADTF
J: TRBJ1-2; size: -; D: -; V: TRBV13; DNA: TGTGCCAGCAGCTTCGCCCGGGGGTATGGCTACACCTTC; CDR3: CASSFARGYGYTF
J: TRBJ2-7; size: once; D: TRBD1; V: TRBV29-1; DNA: TGCAGCGTCCTGACAGGGGGCGCGGGCGAGCAGTACTTC; CDR3: CSVLTGGAGEQYF
J: TRBJ2-5; size: -; D: -; V: TRBV28; DNA: TGTGCCAGCAGTTTATCTAGATACGAGACCCAGTACTTC; CDR3: CASSLSRYETQYF
J: TRBJ1-2; size: -; D: TRBD1; V: TRBV28; DNA: TGTGCCAGCAGGACTATCAGGGGGCACTATGGCTACACCTTC; CDR3: CASRTIRGHYGYTF
J: TRBJ1-1; size: -; D: -; V: TRBV30; DNA: TGTGCCTGGAAACTCCAAGGGGTTTGGACTGAAGCTTTCTTT; CDR3: CAWKLQGVWTEAFF